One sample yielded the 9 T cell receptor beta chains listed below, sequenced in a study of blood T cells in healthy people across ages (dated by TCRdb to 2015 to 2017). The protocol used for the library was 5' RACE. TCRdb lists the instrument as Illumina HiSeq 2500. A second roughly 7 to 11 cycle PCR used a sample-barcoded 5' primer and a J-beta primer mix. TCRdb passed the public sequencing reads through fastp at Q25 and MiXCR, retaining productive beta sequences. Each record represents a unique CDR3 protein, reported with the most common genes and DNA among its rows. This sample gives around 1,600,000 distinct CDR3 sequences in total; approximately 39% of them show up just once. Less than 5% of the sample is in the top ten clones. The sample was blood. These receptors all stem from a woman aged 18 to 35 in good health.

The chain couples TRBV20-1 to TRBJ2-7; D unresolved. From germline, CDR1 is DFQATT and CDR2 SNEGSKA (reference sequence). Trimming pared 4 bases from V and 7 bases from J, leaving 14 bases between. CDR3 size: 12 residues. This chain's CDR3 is CSAIIDGPEQYF. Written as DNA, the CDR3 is TGCAGTGCTATCATCGACGGGCCGGAGCAGTACTTC.

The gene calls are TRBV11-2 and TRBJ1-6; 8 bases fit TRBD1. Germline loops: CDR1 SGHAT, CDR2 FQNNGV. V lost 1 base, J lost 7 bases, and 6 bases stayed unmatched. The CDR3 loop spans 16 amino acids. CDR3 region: CASSLGTGSWNSPLHF. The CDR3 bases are TGTGCCAGCAGCTTAGGGACAGGGTCTTGGAATTCACCCCTCCACTTT.

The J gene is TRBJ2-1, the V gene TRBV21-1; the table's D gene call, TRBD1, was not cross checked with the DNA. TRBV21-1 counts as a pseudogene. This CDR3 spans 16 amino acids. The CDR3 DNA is TGTGCCAGCAGCACCAGAGACAGGGTACGGTCGGATGAGCAGTTCTTC. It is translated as CASSTRDRVRSDEQFF.

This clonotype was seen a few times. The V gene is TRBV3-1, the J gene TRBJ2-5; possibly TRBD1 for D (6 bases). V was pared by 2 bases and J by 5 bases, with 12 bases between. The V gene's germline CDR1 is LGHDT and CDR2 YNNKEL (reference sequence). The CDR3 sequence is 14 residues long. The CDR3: CASSQSGTTETQYF. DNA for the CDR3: TGTGCCAGCAGCCAATCCGGGACAACGGAGACCCAGTACTTC.

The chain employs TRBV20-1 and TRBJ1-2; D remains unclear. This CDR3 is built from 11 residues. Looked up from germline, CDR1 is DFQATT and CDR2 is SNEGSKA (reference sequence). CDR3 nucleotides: TGCGTCCGACGAAAATCGGCTGGCTACACCTTC. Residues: CVRRKSAGYTF.

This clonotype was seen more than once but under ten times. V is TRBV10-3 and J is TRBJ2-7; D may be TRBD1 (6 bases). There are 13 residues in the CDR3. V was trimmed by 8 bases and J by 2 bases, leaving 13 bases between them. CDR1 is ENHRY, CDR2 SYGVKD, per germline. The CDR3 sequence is CAIGQGPPYEQYF. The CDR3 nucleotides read TGTGCCATCGGCCAGGGGCCCCCCTACGAGCAGTACTTC.

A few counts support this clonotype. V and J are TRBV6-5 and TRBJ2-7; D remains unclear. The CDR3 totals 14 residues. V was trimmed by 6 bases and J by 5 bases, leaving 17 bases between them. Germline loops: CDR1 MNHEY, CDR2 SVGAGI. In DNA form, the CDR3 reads TGTGCCAGCAGCACACGAGTTTCAGGCGACGAGCAGTACTTC. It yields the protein CASSTRVSGDEQYF.

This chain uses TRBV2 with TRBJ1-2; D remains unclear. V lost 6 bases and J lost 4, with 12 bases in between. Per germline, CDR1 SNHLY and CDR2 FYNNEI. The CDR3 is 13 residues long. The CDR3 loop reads CASSPGPRYGYTF. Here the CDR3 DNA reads TGTGCCAGCAGCCCGGGCCCTCGCTATGGCTACACCTTC.

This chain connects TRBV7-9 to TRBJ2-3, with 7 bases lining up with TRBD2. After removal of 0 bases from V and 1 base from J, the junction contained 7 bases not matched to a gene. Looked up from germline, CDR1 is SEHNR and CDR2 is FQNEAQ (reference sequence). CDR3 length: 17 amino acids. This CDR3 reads CASSLAPGGSRTDTQYF. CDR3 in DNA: TGTGCCAGCAGCTTAGCCCCGGGGGGTTCCCGCACAGATACGCAGTATTTT.